The 15 T cell receptor beta chains listed next were all sequenced from one sample in a study of T cells in Graves' hyperthyroidism and ophthalmopathy. From RNA transcripts, TCR beta CDR3 regions were amplified. The HTBI primer set was used in a first-round RT-PCR of the TCR CDR3. From the multiplex PCR reads, TCRdb called clonotypes with MiXCR, one entry per CDR3 protein. Of around 350,000 distinct CDR3 sequences in the sample, about 25% were seen once. The sequenced material came from blood. These receptors were taken from a man aged 45-60 years with Graves' hyperthyroidism.

This clonotype was seen more than once but under ten times. The chain carries TRBV6-1 and TRBJ1-5; D not certain. Trimming cost V 5 bases and J 2 bases, with 13 bases left between them. The CDR3 runs 15 residues. CDR1 and CDR2 from the germline V gene are MNHNS and SASEGT. The CDR3 protein is CASSQPRSGNQPQHF. CDR3 bases: TGTGCCAGCAGTCAACCAAGGTCGGGCAATCAGCCCCAGCATTTT.

This clonotype was detected many times. The chain combines TRBV2 with TRBJ2-7, with 9 nucleotides matching TRBD2. Looked up from germline, CDR1 is SNHLY and CDR2 is FYNNEI. This CDR3 is built from 17 residues. Germline trimming cut 8 bases from V and 9 bases from J; bases unmatched to any gene: 23. CDR3: CASHSLTVSGRRSRQYF. The CDR3 region has the DNA TGTGCCAGCCACAGCCTTACGGTTAGCGGGAGAAGAAGCAGGCAGTACTTC. Using reference TRBV2 and TRBJ2-7 for the parts outside the CDR3, the full variable domain is EPEVTQTPSHQVTQMGQEVILRCVPISNHLYFYWYRQILGQKVEFLVSFYNNEISEKSEIFDDQFSVERPDGSNFTLKIRSTKLEDSAMYFCASHSLTVSGRRSRQYFGPGTRLTVT.

The chain uses TRBV11-2 and TRBJ2-2; D unclear. Trimming left V 2 bases short and J 3 bases short, with 7 bases between. The CDR3 consists of 14 residues. Germline assignment: CDR1 SGHAT and CDR2 FQNNGV. The CDR3 DNA reads as TGTGCCAGCAGCTTACCCTCCTACACCGGGGAGCTGTTTTTT. The encoded protein is CASSLPSYTGELFF.

This CDR3 reads CASSVPGQGLDTQYF. Here the CDR3 DNA reads TGTGCCAGCAGCGTTCCGGGACAGGGATTAGATACGCAGTATTTT. The J gene is TRBJ2-3, the V gene TRBV5-8, with 9 bases fitting TRBD1. This CDR3 region has 15 residues. J gave up 5 bases and V 4 bases, and 8 bases lay outside the gene matches. Germline V gives CDR1 SGHTS, CDR2 YDEGEE.

This chain connects TRBV7-9 to TRBJ2-1; D unresolved. Germline values: CDR1 SEHNR, CDR2 FQNEAQ (reference sequence). Trimming removed 5 bases at V and 3 bases at J, with 8 bases between. There are 13 residues in the CDR3. The DNA for the CDR3 is TGTGCCAGCAGCAAGTTGGTCTACAATGAGCAGTTCTTC. It translates to CASSKLVYNEQFF.

This clonotype was observed a few times. The V gene is TRBV7-9, the J gene TRBJ2-1, with D possibly called TRBD1 or TRBD2 (5 bases each). Looked up from germline, CDR1 is SEHNR and CDR2 is FQNEAQ (reference sequence). This CDR3 comprises 17 residues. V shed 0 bases and J shed 2 bases, with 14 bases lying between them. The CDR3 DNA sequence: TGTGCCAGCAGCTTAGCTGGGACGGAAGGGCCCTACAATGAGCAGTTCTTC. Protein product: CASSLAGTEGPYNEQFF.

In this sample, this clonotype turned up many times. The chain recombines TRBV18 with TRBJ1-1; D gene ambiguous. In germline, CDR1 is KGHSH, CDR2 LQKENI. The CDR3 extends over 13 amino acids. The germline V and J ends were trimmed by 6 bases and 5 bases, with 13 bases remaining between them. DNA of the CDR3: TGTGCCAGCTCTCAAACTTCGGAAACTGAAGCTTTCTTT. Translation gives CASSQTSETEAFF.

This clonotype turned up a few times. This rearrangement joins TRBV24-1 to TRBJ2-7; no clear D. The germline V gene encodes CDR1 KGHDR and CDR2 SFDVKD. The CDR3 has 14 residues. V was pared by 2 bases and J by 0 bases, with 7 bases between. CDR3 region: CATSDYKSSYEQYF. The CDR3 DNA is TGTGCCACCAGTGATTACAAGAGCTCCTACGAGCAGTACTTC.

At least ten counts were recorded for this clonotype. V usage is TRBV18 and J usage is TRBJ2-1, with D maybe TRBD1 (5 bases). Trimming stripped 3 bases from V and 4 bases from J, with 7 bases between. CDR3 length: 13 amino acids. CDR1 and CDR2 (germline): KGHSH, LQKENI. CDR3 coding DNA: TGTGCCAGCTCACCGCAGGGATACAATGAGCAGTTCTTC. Its translation: CASSPQGYNEQFF.

The rearrangement joins TRBV11-2 to TRBJ2-3; no clear D gene. Trimming cost V 3 bases and J 3 bases, with 10 bases left between them. CDR3 length equals 14 residues. CDR1 and CDR2 (germline): SGHAT, FQNNGV. In nucleotides, the CDR3 is TGTGCCAGCAGCTTCCCCGGGTTTACAGATACGCAGTATTTT. It yields the protein CASSFPGFTDTQYF.

This chain links TRBV3-1 with TRBJ2-3, with 11 bases aligning to TRBD2. V trimming: 1 base; J trimming: 8 bases; junction bases outside the gene matches: 8. Germline V lookup: CDR1 LGHDT, CDR2 YNNKEL (reference sequence). CDR3 length: 16 amino acids. The CDR3: CASSQGTSGLGGTQYF. The CDR3 coding sequence is TGTGCCAGCAGCCAAGGGACTAGCGGGCTTGGGGGTACGCAGTATTTT.

This clonotype was observed a handful of times. This chain joins TRBV20-1 and TRBJ1-5; D is unresolved. Germline CDR1 is DFQATT and CDR2 is SNEGSKA (reference sequence). The V and J ends lost 3 bases and 1 base respectively, with 16 bases between them. CDR3 length: 16 amino acids. In DNA form, the CDR3 reads TGCAGTGCTAGGACCGCCTCTTTTGGAAGCAATCAGCCCCAGCATTTT. Its translation: CSARTASFGSNQPQHF.

The sample holds many counts of this clonotype. The chain carries TRBV28 and TRBJ2-5; D perhaps matches TRBD1 (6 bases). V was trimmed by 2 bases and J by 1 base, leaving 8 bases between them. The CDR3 length is 14 residues. CDR1 is MDHEN and CDR2 is SYDVKM in the germline V gene. This CDR3 reads CASSLMDSQETQYF. The CDR3 DNA sequence: TGTGCCAGCAGTTTAATGGACAGCCAAGAGACCCAGTACTTC.

This clonotype turned up a few times. This chain joins TRBV5-1 and TRBJ2-2, with 7 bases fitting TRBD1. V trimming: 6 bases; J trimming: 3 bases; junction bases outside the gene matches: 11. Per germline, CDR1 SGHRS and CDR2 YFSETQ. The CDR3 extends over 16 amino acids. The CDR3: CASTHDRVRYTGELFF. The CDR3 DNA is TGCGCCAGCACCCATGACAGGGTGAGATACACCGGGGAGCTGTTTTTT.

The chain employs TRBV11-2 and TRBJ1-5; 12 bases line up with TRBD1. There are 15 residues in the CDR3. V lost 5 bases, J lost 5 bases, and 4 bases stayed unmatched. Germline CDR1 reads SGHAT; CDR2 reads FQNNGV. The CDR3 loop is CASSPGTGGHQPQHF. Here the CDR3 DNA reads TGTGCCAGCAGCCCCGGGACAGGGGGCCATCAGCCCCAGCATTTT.